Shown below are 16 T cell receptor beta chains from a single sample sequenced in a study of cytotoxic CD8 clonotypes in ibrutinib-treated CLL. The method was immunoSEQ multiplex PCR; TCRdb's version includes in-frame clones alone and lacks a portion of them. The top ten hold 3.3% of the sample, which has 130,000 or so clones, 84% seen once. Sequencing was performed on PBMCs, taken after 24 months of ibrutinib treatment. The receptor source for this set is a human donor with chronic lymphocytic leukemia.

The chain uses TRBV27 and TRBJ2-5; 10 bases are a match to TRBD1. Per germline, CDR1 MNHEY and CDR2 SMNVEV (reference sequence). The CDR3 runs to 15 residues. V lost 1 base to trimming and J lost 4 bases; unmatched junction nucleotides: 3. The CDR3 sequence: CASSLFGQGGETQYF. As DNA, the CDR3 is TGTGCCAGCAGTTTATTTGGACAGGGGGGAGAGACCCAGTACTTC.

CDR3 sequence: CASSLGAGSPYEQYF. The CDR3 nucleotides are TGTGCCAGCAGCTTAGGGGCGGGCTCACCCTACGAGCAGTACTTC. V is TRBV7-6 and J is TRBJ2-7; a possible D gene is TRBD2 (5 bases). This CDR3 is built from 15 residues. V was shortened by 1 base and J by 2 bases, with 12 bases between the two germline ends. Germline-derived CDR1 and CDR2 are SGHVS and FNYEAQ. Combining the CDR3 with reference TRBV7-6 and TRBJ2-7 gives the whole variable domain GAGVSQSPRYKVTKRGQDVALRCDPISGHVSLYWYRQALGQGPEFLTYFNYEAQQDKSGLPNDRFSAERPEGSISTLTIQRTEQRDSAMYRCASSLGAGSPYEQYFGPGTRLTVT.

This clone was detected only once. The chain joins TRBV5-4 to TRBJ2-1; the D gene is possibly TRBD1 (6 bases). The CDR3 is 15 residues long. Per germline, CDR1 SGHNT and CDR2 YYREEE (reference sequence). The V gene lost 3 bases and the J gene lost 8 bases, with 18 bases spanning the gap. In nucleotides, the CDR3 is TGTGCCAGCAGCTCGGCGGGCAGGGGTAGGGATGAGCAGTTCTTC. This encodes CASSSAGRGRDEQFF.

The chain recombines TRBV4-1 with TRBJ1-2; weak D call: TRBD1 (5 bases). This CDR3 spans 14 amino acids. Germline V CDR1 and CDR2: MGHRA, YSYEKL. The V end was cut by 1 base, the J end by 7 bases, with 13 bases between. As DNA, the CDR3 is TGCGCCAGCAGCCAAGGAGTAGGGGCAGGTGGCTACACCTTC. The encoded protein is CASSQGVGAGGYTF.

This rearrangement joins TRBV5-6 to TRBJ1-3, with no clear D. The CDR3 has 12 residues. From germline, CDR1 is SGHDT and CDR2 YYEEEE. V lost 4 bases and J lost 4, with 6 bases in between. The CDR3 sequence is CASSLPGNTIYF. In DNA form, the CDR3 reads TGTGCCAGCAGCCTCCCGGGAAACACCATATATTTT.

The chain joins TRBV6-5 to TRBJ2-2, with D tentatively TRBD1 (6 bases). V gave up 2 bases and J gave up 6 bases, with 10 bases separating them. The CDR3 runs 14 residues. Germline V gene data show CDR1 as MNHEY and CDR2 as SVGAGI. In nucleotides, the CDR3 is TGTGCCAGCAGTTACGCAGGGGTGGCCGGGGAGCTGTTTTTT. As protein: CASSYAGVAGELFF.

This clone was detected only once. Here the CDR3 reads CAWRGDRGNYYGYTF. CDR3 nucleotide sequence: TGTGCCTGGAGGGGGGACAGGGGTAATTACTATGGCTACACCTTC. This chain uses TRBV30 with TRBJ1-2; 10 nucleotides align to TRBD1. The trim removed 3 bases at V and 3 bases at J, leaving 7 bases unmatched. This CDR3 region has 15 residues. Germline V gene sequence: CDR1 GTSNPN, CDR2 SVGIG (reference sequence).

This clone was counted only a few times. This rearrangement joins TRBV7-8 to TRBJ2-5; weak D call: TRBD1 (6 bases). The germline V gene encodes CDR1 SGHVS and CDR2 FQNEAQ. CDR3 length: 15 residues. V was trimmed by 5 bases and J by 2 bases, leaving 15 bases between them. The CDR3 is CASSPYYGQQETQYF. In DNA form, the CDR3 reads TGTGCCAGCAGCCCCTATTACGGACAGCAAGAGACCCAGTACTTC.

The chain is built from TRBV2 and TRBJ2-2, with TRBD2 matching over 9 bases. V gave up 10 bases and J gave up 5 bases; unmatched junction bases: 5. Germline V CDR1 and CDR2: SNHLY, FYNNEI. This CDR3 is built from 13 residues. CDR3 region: CATGTSWTGELFF. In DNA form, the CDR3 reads TGTGCCACCGGGACTAGCTGGACCGGGGAGCTGTTTTTT.

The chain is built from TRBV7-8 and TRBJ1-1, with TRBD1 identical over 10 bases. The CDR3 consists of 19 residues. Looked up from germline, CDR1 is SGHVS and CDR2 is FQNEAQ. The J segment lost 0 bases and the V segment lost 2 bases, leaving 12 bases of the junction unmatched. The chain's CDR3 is CASSLIGQGVFGMNTEAFF. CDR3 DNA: TGTGCCAGCAGCTTAATAGGACAGGGGGTTTTCGGTATGAACACTGAAGCTTTCTTT. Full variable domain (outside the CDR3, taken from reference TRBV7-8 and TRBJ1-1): GAGVSQSPRYKVAKRGQDVALRCDPISGHVSLFWYQQALGQGPEFLTYFQNEAQLDKSGLPSDRFFAERPEGSVSTLKIQRTQQEDSAVYLCASSLIGQGVFGMNTEAFFGQGTRLTVV.

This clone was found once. As DNA, the CDR3 is TGTGCCAGCAAGAGGACAGGGTTGGAACCGACCGGGGAGCTGTTTTTT. Its protein is CASKRTGLEPTGELFF. The gene calls are TRBV6-6 and TRBJ2-2, with TRBD1 identical over 8 bases. The CDR3 runs to 16 residues. Germline trimming cut 7 bases from V and 5 bases from J; bases unmatched to any gene: 12. From germline, CDR1 is MNHNY and CDR2 SVGAGI (reference sequence).

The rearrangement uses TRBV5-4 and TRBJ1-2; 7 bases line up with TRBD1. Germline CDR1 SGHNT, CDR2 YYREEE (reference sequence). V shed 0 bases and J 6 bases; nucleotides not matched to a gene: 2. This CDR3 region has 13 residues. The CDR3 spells CASSLVGTDGYTF. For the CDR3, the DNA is TGTGCCAGCAGCTTGGTTGGGACAGATGGCTACACCTTC.

The CDR3: CAWSVSGGGTEAFF. The CDR3 DNA sequence: TGTGCCTGGAGTGTATCGGGGGGTGGGACTGAAGCTTTCTTT. The chain has TRBV30 and TRBJ1-1, with D possibly TRBD1 on 5 matching bases. Germline V gene sequence: CDR1 GTSNPN, CDR2 SVGIG (reference sequence). The CDR3 length is 14 residues. V gave up 0 bases and J gave up 5 bases, with 13 bases separating them. The variable domain in full, with the rest retrieved from reference TRBV30 and TRBJ1-1, is SQTIHQWPATLVQPVGSPLSLECTVEGTSNPNLYWYRQAAGRGLQLLFYSVGIGQISSEVPQNLSASRPQDRQFILSSKKLLLSDSGFYLCAWSVSGGGTEAFFGQGTRLTVV.

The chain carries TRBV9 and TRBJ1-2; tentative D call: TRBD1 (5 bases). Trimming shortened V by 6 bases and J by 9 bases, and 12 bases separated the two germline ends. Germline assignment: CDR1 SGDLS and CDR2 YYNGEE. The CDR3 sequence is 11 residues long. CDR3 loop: CASTERGRYTF. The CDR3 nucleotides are TGTGCCAGCACTGAAAGGGGCCGCTACACCTTC.

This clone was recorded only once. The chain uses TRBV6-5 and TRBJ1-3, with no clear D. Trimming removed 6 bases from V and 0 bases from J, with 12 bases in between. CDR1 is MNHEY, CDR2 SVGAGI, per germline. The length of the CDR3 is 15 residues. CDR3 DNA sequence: TGTGCCAGCAGAGCAGCTCGCTACTCTGGAAACACCATATATTTT. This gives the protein CASRAARYSGNTIYF.

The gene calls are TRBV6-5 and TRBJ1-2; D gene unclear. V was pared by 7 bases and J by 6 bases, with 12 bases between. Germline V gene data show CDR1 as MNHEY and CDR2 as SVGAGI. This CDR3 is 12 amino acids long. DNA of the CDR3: TGTGCCAGCACCATGTCGGGTGATGGCTACACCTTC. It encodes CASTMSGDGYTF.